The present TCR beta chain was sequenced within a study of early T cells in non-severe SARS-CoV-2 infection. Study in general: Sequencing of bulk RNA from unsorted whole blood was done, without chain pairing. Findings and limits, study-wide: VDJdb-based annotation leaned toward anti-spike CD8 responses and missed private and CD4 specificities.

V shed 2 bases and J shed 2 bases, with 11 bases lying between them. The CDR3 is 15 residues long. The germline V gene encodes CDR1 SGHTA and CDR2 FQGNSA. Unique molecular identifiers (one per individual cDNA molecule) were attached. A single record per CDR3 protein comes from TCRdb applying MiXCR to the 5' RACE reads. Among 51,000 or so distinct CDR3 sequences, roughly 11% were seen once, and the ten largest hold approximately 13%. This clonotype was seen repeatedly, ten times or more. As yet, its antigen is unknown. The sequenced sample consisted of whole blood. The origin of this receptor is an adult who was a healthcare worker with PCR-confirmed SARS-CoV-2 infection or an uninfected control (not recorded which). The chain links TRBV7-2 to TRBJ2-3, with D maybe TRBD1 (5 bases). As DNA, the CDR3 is TGTGCCAGCAGCTTACAGGGAAAAAACACAGATACGCAGTATTTT. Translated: CASSLQGKNTDTQYF.